These 4 T cell receptor beta chains share one sample of origin, sequenced in a study of cytomegalovirus exposure and HLA in healthy donors. Amplification used 60 Vbeta primers and 13 Jbeta primers. Assay: immunoSEQ multiplex PCR; the TCRdb copy retains only in-frame clones and omits some. The table lists around 150,000 clones, under 75% of them singletons. Source material: PBMCs. The receptors come from a woman aged 55-70 years in good health and CMV-seropositive.

This clone was counted once. The CDR3 DNA reads as TGTGCCATCAGGGGACAACTGAACACTGAAGCTTTCTTT. Its protein is CAIRGQLNTEAFF. The chain carries TRBV10-3 and TRBJ1-1, with D possibly matching TRBD1 (6 bases). The CDR3 covers 13 residues. V dropped 6 bases and J dropped 0 bases, with 8 bases sitting between them. CDR1 and CDR2 (germline): ENHRY, SYGVKD.

This clone was seen a few times. The chain has TRBV7-3 and TRBJ2-1; 9 bases agree with TRBD2. The CDR3 extends over 17 amino acids. Trimming at V came to 5 bases and at J to 5 bases, leaving 13 bases not matched to a gene. Per the germline V gene, CDR1 is SGHTA and CDR2 is FQGTGA. In DNA form, the CDR3 reads TGTGCCAGCAGCCCCCAGGGGGAGACTAGCGGCCACAATGAGCAGTTCTTC. Translating gives CASSPQGETSGHNEQFF. The full variable domain, its missing parts supplied by reference TRBV7-3 and TRBJ2-1, is GAGVSQTPSNKVTEKGKYVELRCDPISGHTALYWYRQSLGQGPEFLIYFQGTGAADDSGLPNDRFFAVRPEGSVSTLKIQRTERGDSAVYLCASSPQGETSGHNEQFFGPGTRLTVL.

The V call is TRBV10-1, the J call TRBJ2-1; weak D call: TRBD2 (6 bases). CDR3 length equals 15 residues. V gave up 6 bases and J gave up 4 bases, with 16 bases separating them. Germline V gene sequence: CDR1 WNHNN, CDR2 SYGVQD (reference sequence). DNA of the CDR3: TGCGCCAGCAGCCCGGGGGTATCGGTTTACAATGAGCAGTTCTTC. Its protein product is CASSPGVSVYNEQFF.

J is TRBJ1-1 and V is TRBV7-8; 7 bases map to TRBD1. The CDR3 runs to 15 residues. V was pared by 5 bases and J by 4 bases, with 10 bases of the junction left unmatched. The germline V gene encodes CDR1 SGHVS and CDR2 FQNEAQ. CDR3 bases: TGTGCCAGCAGCACCGCCAGGGGGACGAGCACTGAAGCTTTCTTT. Residues: CASSTARGTSTEAFF.